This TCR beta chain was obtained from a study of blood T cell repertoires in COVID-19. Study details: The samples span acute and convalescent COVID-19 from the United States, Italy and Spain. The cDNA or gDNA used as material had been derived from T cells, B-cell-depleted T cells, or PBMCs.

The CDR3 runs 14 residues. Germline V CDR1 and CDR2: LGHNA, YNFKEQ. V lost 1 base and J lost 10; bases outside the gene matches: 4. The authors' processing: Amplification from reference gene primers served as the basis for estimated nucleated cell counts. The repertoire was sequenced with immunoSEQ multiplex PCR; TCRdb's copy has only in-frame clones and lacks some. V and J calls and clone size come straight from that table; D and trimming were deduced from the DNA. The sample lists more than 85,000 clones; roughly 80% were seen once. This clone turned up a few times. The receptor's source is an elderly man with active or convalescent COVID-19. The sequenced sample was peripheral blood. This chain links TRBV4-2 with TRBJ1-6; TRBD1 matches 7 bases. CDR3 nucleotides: TGTGCCAGCAGCCAAGTCGGCAGGGGGTCACCCCTCCACTTT. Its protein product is CASSQVGRGSPLHF.